Sequencing of this T cell receptor (beta chain) was carried out in a study of blood T cell repertoires in COVID-19 (TCRdb year 2020). With respect to the entire study: Collaborator samples came from the United States, Italy and Spain and covered acute and convalescent phases of COVID-19. The prospective study material was composed of cDNA or gDNA derived from T cells, B-cell-depleted T cells, or PBMCs. Deeply sampled blood TCRbeta repertoires from subjects exposed to, actively infected with, or recovered from COVID-19 were included in the dataset. The repertoires were released in a freely available public database meant as a resource for research on the immune response to SARS-CoV-2. The samples were drawn from the first 160 participants of the ongoing ImmuneRACE study and from 950 to 1,500 subjects provided by 6 global collaborators. The sample metadata nearly always contained a de-identified subject ID, COVID-19 status, age in years and sex. Where available, HLA class I and class II types were taken from metadata supplied by the sample provider and were not determined by assay-based typing.

General study outcomes and caveats: Clinical and demographic metadata were provided uncurated, with the amount varying by source and participant.

The immunoSEQ Assay, a bias-controlled multiplex PCR, was used to amplify TCRbeta CDR3 regions from genomic DNA. Regarding the original processing steps: Nucleated cell counts per sample were estimated from amplification of reference gene primers within the assay. Sequence reads were collapsed and filtered to measure the absolute abundance of every unique TCRbeta CDR3 rearrangement. For each sample, productive Simpson clonality was calculated by taking the square root of Simpson's diversity index across productive rearrangements. TCRdb's version of the immuneACCESS table is confined to in-frame rearrangements and falls short of the full clone set. An unresolved V gene accounts for under half of the shortfall where checked; the remainder is of unknown origin. D and trimming come from the DNA, and the V and J calls and clone size come from that table. The sample contains about 260,000 clones, 75% to 90% of them found a single time. The ten biggest clones cover 10% of the sample.

One collaborating source in Seattle enrolled patients during active infection and followed them longitudinally through the course of disease. The collaborating institutions used their own protocols to collect whole blood in K2EDTA tubes. For TCRbeta analysis, collaborators shipped samples as frozen whole blood, isolated PBMCs, or DNA extracted from either of those sample types. Including the terminal cysteine and phenylalanine, the CDR3 comprises 16 residues. Here the CDR3 DNA is all that survives: 48 bases in frame from base 1. Looking up the germline V gene (reference sequence) yields CDR1 SEHNR and CDR2 FQNEAQ. The germline V and J ends show losses of 1 base and 6 bases respectively, and no gene match explains 8 bases of the junction. As concerns this clone: Its recognized antigen is unknown. Base qualities are not provided; no much larger clone lies one nucleotide away.

The receptor chain draws on TRBV7-9 and TRBJ2-3, with 9 junctional bases fitting TRBD1. This sequence was found in a woman between 65 and 79 years old with COVID-19, enrolled during active disease. The sequencing sample was made of peripheral blood. The CDR3 here reads CASSLGTGDPRDTQYF. The DNA sequence is given as TGTGCCAGCAGCTTAGGGACAGGGGACCCCCGGGATACGCAGTATTTT. The variable domain in full, with residues beyond the CDR3 obtained from the reference TRBV7-9 and TRBJ2-3 genes, is DTGVSQNPRHKITKRGQNVTFRCDPISEHNRLYWYRQTLGQGPEFLTYFQNEAQLEKSRLLSDRFSAERPKGSFSTLEIQRTEQGDSAMYLCASSLGTGDPRDTQYFGPGTRLTVL.